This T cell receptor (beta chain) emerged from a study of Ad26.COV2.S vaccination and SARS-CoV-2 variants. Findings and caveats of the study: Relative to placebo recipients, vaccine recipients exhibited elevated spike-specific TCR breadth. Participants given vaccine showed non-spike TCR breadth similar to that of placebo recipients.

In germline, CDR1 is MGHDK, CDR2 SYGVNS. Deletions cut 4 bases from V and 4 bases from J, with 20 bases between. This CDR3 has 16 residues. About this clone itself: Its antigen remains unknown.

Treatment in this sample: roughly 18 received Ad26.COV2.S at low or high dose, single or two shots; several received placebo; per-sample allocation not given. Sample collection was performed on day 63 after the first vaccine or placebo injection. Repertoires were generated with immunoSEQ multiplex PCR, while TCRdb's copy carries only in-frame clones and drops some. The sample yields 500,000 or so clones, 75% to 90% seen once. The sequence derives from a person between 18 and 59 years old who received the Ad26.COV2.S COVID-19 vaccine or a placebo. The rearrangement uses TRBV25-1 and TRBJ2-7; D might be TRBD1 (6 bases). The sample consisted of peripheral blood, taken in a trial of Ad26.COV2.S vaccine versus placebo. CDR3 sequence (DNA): TGTGCCAGCAGTGTACCCCGCGTTAACAGGGATTACGAGCAGTACGTC. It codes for CASSVPRVNRDYEQYV.